The source of this T cell receptor beta chain is a study of regulatory T cells in long-lasting Graves disease. Overall study results and limits: TRBV28, TRBJ1-2 and TRBJ2-5 were segments that persistent disease favored.

The V segment lost 6 bases and the J segment 1 base; nucleotides outside the gene matches: 8. The CDR3 length is 15 residues. The germline V gene has CDR1 LNHDA and CDR2 SQIVND (reference sequence). Time point indicated: newly diagnosed GD, antithyroid drugs for less than 3 months. TCR sequences were obtained from RNA taken from PBMCs. CDR3-region Arm-PCR and iRepertoire HTBI primers produced the TCR beta libraries. One entry per CDR3 protein results from TCRdb running MiXCR on the multiplex PCR reads. The repertoire holds about 350,000 distinct CDR3 sequences, about 17% seen once, with 20% in the top ten. About this clonotype itself: Its target is unknown.

These data also formed part of another study, on T cells in Graves' hyperthyroidism and ophthalmopathy. That paper adds: Those patients with uncontrolled infection, other autoimmune disease, pregnancy or lactation were excluded. First-round RT-PCR targeting the TCR CDR3 was performed with the HTBI primer set. Most clonotypes expanded in the thyroid (above 0.001) were also present in blood.

This chain links TRBV19 with TRBJ2-5; 7 bases align to TRBD1. This receptor was obtained from a woman between 18 and 29 years old with Graves disease. The sample here was peripheral blood mononuclear cells (PBMCs), taken at new diagnosis, from a patient treated with antithyroid drugs. As DNA, the CDR3 is TGTGCCAGTAGCCCCCTGGGACAGATCCAAGAGACCCAGTACTTC. Protein product: CASSPLGQIQETQYF.